Below, 5 T cell receptor beta chains from the same sample are listed, as sequenced in a study of blood T cells in healthy people across ages. Combining a sample-barcoded 5' primer with a J-beta primer mix, a second PCR ran for roughly 6 to 12 cycles. TCRdb re-derived calls from the 5' RACE reads in MiXCR, one entry per CDR3 protein. In the table there are over a million distinct CDR3 sequences, roughly 59% of which are singletons. The sample taken for sequencing was blood. These receptor sequences come from a man younger than 30 in good health.

This rearrangement joins TRBV9 to TRBJ2-3, with TRBD1 matching 7 bases. Germline V CDR1 and CDR2: SGDLS, YYNGEE. CDR3 size: 15 residues. Unmatched junction bases numbered 5, after V lost 2 bases and J lost 2 bases. The CDR3 here is CASSVRDSYTDTQYF. The CDR3, as DNA: TGTGCCAGCAGCGTCCGGGACAGTTACACAGATACGCAGTATTTT.

The V call is TRBV13, the J call TRBJ1-1; D is undetermined. The CDR3 is 14 amino acids. V lost 0 bases to trimming and J lost 3 bases, with 8 bases between them. Looked up from germline, CDR1 is PRHDT and CDR2 is FYEKMQ (reference sequence). The CDR3 region is CASSLGAGYTEAFF. The CDR3 region has the DNA TGTGCCAGCAGCTTAGGGGCGGGTTACACTGAAGCTTTCTTT.

This chain joins TRBV6-6 and TRBJ1-2, with D perhaps TRBD1 (6 bases). Trimming cost V 4 bases and J 0 bases, with 12 bases left between them. This CDR3 comprises 15 residues. Per germline, CDR1 MNHNY and CDR2 SVGAGI (reference sequence). The CDR3 region has the DNA TGTGCCAGCAGTTTACAGGGTAACCCTAACTATGGCTACACCTTC. Translating gives CASSLQGNPNYGYTF.

The chain combines TRBV9 with TRBJ2-5; 12 bases are shared with TRBD2. The DNA end lines up better with TRBJ2-7; the J call may be wrong. Germline V gene lookup returns CDR1 SGDLS and CDR2 YYNGEE. CDR3 length equals 16 residues. The CDR3 coding sequence is TGTGCCAGCAGCTCTTCTGGACTAGCGGGAACCTACGAGCAGTACTTC. Protein sequence: CASSSSGLAGTYEQYF.

The rearrangement uses TRBV20-1 and TRBJ2-3, with D hard to call. This CDR3 comprises 11 residues. From germline, CDR1 is DFQATT and CDR2 SNEGSKA (reference sequence). Trimming took 5 bases from V and 2 from J, leaving 5 bases between them. Written as DNA, the CDR3 is TGCAGTGCTCCCTTCACAGATACGCAGTATTTT. Amino acids: CSAPFTDTQYF.